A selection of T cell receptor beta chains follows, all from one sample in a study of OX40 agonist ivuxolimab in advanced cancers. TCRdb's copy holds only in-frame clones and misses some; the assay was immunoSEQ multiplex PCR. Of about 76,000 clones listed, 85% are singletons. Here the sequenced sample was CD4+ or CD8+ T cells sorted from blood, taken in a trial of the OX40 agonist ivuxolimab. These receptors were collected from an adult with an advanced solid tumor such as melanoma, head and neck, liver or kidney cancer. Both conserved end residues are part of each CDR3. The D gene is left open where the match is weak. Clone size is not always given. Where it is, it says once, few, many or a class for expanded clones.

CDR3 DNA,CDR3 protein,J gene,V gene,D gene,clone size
TGTGCCAGTTGGGGACAGGGAGTTAACTATGGCTACACCTTC,CASWGQGVNYGYTF,TRBJ1-2,TRBV19,TRBD1,once
TGTGCCTGGAGTGTTAGGACAGGGGGATATGGCTACACCTTC,CAWSVRTGGYGYTF,TRBJ1-2,TRBV30,TRBD1,.
TGTGCCAGCAGCTTGGACGGGCTACAGGGGCAGTACTTC,CASSLDGLQGQYF,TRBJ2-7,TRBV5-4,.,.
TGTGCCAGCAGCATGCGGACTAGGAGAGAGACCCAGTACTTC,CASSMRTRRETQYF,TRBJ2-5,TRBV6-5,TRBD2,.
TGTGCCAGCAGCTTGTGGGGTTCCATTAATTCACCCCTCCACTTT,CASSLWGSINSPLHF,TRBJ1-6,TRBV5-6,.,.
TGTGCCAGCAGCTGGCGGGAGGGTAGGGCTGAAGCTTTCTTT,CASSWREGRAEAFF,TRBJ1-1,TRBV11-1,.,.
TGCGCCAGCAGCCAAGATGGGATGTCTTCCGGGGAGCTATTTTTT,CASSQDGMSSGELFF,TRBJ2-2,TRBV4-3,.,.
TGTGCCAGCATTGGCCTCTCTGGAAACACCATATATTTT,CASIGLSGNTIYF,TRBJ1-3,TRBV25-1,.,.
TGCGCCAGCAGCGAGCAAGGACTAAGCAATCAGCCCCAGCATTTT,CASSEQGLSNQPQHF,TRBJ1-5,TRBV5-1,.,.
TGTGCCAGCAGCTTTCAGGTGGAGGGACCCTCTGGAAACACCATATATTTT,CASSFQVEGPSGNTIYF,TRBJ1-3,TRBV7-6,.,.
TGTGCCAGCAGTTCGAAAACCCAGGGAACAACTACTGGCTACACCTTC,CASSSKTQGTTTGYTF,TRBJ1-2,TRBV7-2,.,.
TGCGCCAGCAGCCGGGAGACTAGCGTTTCTGGGGCCAACGTCCTGACTTTC,CASSRETSVSGANVLTF,TRBJ2-6,TRBV4-3,TRBD2,.
TGTGCCAGCAGCGTAGCCGGAACAGCCTTATCTGGAAACACCATATATTTT,CASSVAGTALSGNTIYF,TRBJ1-3,TRBV9,.,.
TGTGCCAGCAGCAAAGTCGGTGGGATTAGGGGAAACACCATATATTTT,CASSKVGGIRGNTIYF,TRBJ1-3,TRBV21-1,.,few
TGTGCCAGTAGTCTGAGAGTGGGGTCGTTCGATGAGCAGTTCTTC,CASSLRVGSFDEQFF,TRBJ2-1,TRBV19,.,.
TGCGCCAGCAGCCGCAGCCACAGGGATGGACAGCCCCAGCATTTT,CASSRSHRDGQPQHF,TRBJ1-5,TRBV4-3,.,.
TGCGCCAGCAGCCAAGTCGTGACAGGGGTGTACGAGCAGTACTTC,CASSQVVTGVYEQYF,TRBJ2-7,TRBV4-1,TRBD1,.
TGTGCCAGCAGCGTGGGACTAGCGGTTTACTACGAGCAGTACTTC,CASSVGLAVYYEQYF,TRBJ2-7,TRBV14,TRBD2,.
TGTGCCAGCAGAGTTTTATCCGGGGAGCTGTTTTTT,CASRVLSGELFF,TRBJ2-2,TRBV2,.,.
TGCGCCAGCAGCCAAGATCAGGGGCCCTACAATGAGCAGTTCTTC,CASSQDQGPYNEQFF,TRBJ2-1,TRBV4-3,.,.
TGTGCCAGCAGCTCGCCCAGGGGCAATCAGCCCCAGCATTTT,CASSSPRGNQPQHF,TRBJ1-5,TRBV7-2,.,.
TGTGCCAGCAGCAGAGTAGGGCGGGGGAGCATTCCTGGAAACACCATATATTTT,CASSRVGRGSIPGNTIYF,TRBJ1-3,TRBV7-2,.,.
TGTGCCAGTAGTTCTTCGGGACAGGGCAGAAATAGCAATCAGCCCCAGCATTTT,CASSSSGQGRNSNQPQHF,TRBJ1-5,TRBV19,TRBD1,.
TGTGCCACCGGGACAGGGGGCGATGAGCAGTTCTTC,CATGTGGDEQFF,TRBJ2-1,TRBV9,TRBD1,.
TGTGCCAGCAGTCCAAGGACGTATAATTCACCCCTCCACTTT,CASSPRTYNSPLHF,TRBJ1-6,TRBV27,.,.
TGCGCCAGCAGGAATCAGAGCTCTGGGGCCAACGTCCTGACTTTC,CASRNQSSGANVLTF,TRBJ2-6,TRBV10-2,.,once
TGTGCCAGCAGCAAATCAGGGATCTACGAGCAGTACTTC,CASSKSGIYEQYF,TRBJ2-7,TRBV9,.,.
TGCGCCAGCAGCCAAGGACTTAACACCGGGGAGCTGTTTTTT,CASSQGLNTGELFF,TRBJ2-2,TRBV4-3,.,.
TGTGCCAGCAGCCCCCCAGGTCGGGGACAGCCAACCTATGGCTACACCTTC,CASSPPGRGQPTYGYTF,TRBJ1-2,TRBV14,TRBD1,.
TGTGCCAGCAGCACCAGCACAGATACGCAGTATTTT,CASSTSTDTQYF,TRBJ2-3,TRBV7-3,.,.
TGCGCCAGCAGCCAAGAAGGGGAGTCTGGAAACACCATATATTTT,CASSQEGESGNTIYF,TRBJ1-3,TRBV4-1,.,.
TGTGCCAGCAGACGGGACGCCGGAGGGACTGAAGCTTTCTTT,CASRRDAGGTEAFF,TRBJ1-1,TRBV9,.,few
TGTGCCACCAGCCCGAACGGGTCACCTAATGAAAAACTGTTTTTT,CATSPNGSPNEKLFF,TRBJ1-4,TRBV15,.,.
TGTGCCAGCAGCTCGAGACAAGAAGATACGCAGTATTTT,CASSSRQEDTQYF,TRBJ2-3,TRBV9,.,.
TGCAGCGTTGAAGGGTCACGGCGGGACCATCCCTACAATGAGCAGTTCTTC,CSVEGSRRDHPYNEQFF,TRBJ2-1,TRBV29-1,.,.
TGTGCCAGCAGCTTTCCCGGGGGTGAGCAGACCCAGTACTTC,CASSFPGGEQTQYF,TRBJ2-5,TRBV7-9,.,.
TGCGCCAGCAGCCAAGCACGGGTCTCCTACAATGAGCAGTTCTTC,CASSQARVSYNEQFF,TRBJ2-1,TRBV4-1,.,.
TGTGCCAGCCGGCTACCGGGCGGTTCCTACGAGCAGTACTTC,CASRLPGGSYEQYF,TRBJ2-7,TRBV7-2,.,.
TGTGCCAGTAAGGTTGACAGATCGTACTCCGGGGAGCTGTTTTTT,CASKVDRSYSGELFF,TRBJ2-2,TRBV19,.,.
TGCGCCAGCAGCTTCCTTGGCCAGACAAACTCTGGAAACACCATATATTTT,CASSFLGQTNSGNTIYF,TRBJ1-3,TRBV5-1,.,once
TGTGCCAGCAGCCAAGAGTTAGGAGGATTTGAAAAACTGTTTTTT,CASSQELGGFEKLFF,TRBJ1-4,TRBV4-2,.,few
TGTGCCAGCAGCTTGGGAGGACAGCGCTCTGGAAACACCATATATTTT,CASSLGGQRSGNTIYF,TRBJ1-3,TRBV7-6,.,.
TGTGCCAGCAGCACGGGACAGGGGGCCAGCGAGCAGTACTTC,CASSTGQGASEQYF,TRBJ2-7,TRBV7-2,TRBD1,.
TGCGCCAGCAGCCAAGGAAAGGGGAATAAGAATGGCTACACCTTC,CASSQGKGNKNGYTF,TRBJ1-2,TRBV4-1,.,.